Reported below is one T cell receptor (beta chain). The antigen remains undetermined. An even split of each subset's genomic DNA across several immunoSEQ plates was performed. TCRdb's table, derived via immunoSEQ multiplex PCR, lists solely in-frame clones and lacks some. Of more than 2 million clones in the sample, about 95% were seen once. Naive CD8 cells lacked CD45RO, underwent positive selection for CCR7 and left out terminally differentiated effector memory CD45RA+ cells. The CDR3 extends over 16 amino acids. The germline V gene encodes CDR1 MNHEY and CDR2 SMNVEV (reference sequence). V was pared by 5 bases and J by 5 bases, with 11 bases of the junction left unmatched. These data are taken from a study of shared clonotypes between healthy human individuals. Study conclusions and caveats: Specimens sampled were limited to blood, with tissue repertoires likely differing.

Sequenced sample: naive CD8+ T cells sorted from blood. The chain couples TRBV27 to TRBJ2-1; 8 bases fit TRBD2. This receptor was identified in a young man in good health. The CDR3 loop is CASSALGTSGHNEQFF. DNA for the CDR3: TGTGCCAGCAGTGCTCTGGGCACTAGCGGACACAATGAGCAGTTCTTC.